The 14 T cell receptor beta chains below come from one sample, sequenced in a study of blood T cell repertoires in COVID-19. Only in-frame clones appear in the TCRdb table, and some are missing; sequencing was by immunoSEQ multiplex PCR. This table holds 250,000 to 300,000 clones, around 90% found once. Sequencing was performed on peripheral blood. These receptors were taken from a woman aged 40 to 55 with acute or convalescent COVID-19.

This clone was picked up one time. The chain is built from TRBV2 and TRBJ1-5; 9 bases are shared with TRBD1. V lost 5 bases, J lost 6 bases, and 5 bases stayed unmatched. Germline values: CDR1 SNHLY, CDR2 FYNNEI. The CDR3 has 14 amino acids. CDR3 in DNA: TGTGCCAGCAGTCCACAGGGGGCAAGTCAGCCCCAGCATTTT. Translating it yields CASSPQGASQPQHF.

The rearrangement links TRBV6-6 to TRBJ1-2; a weak D match, TRBD1 (5 bases). The V gene lost 7 bases and the J gene lost 0 bases, with 15 bases spanning the gap. The CDR3 totals 15 residues. The germline CDR1 and CDR2 sequences are MNHNY and SVGAGI (reference sequence). The chain's CDR3 is CASTPGLRANYGYTF. In DNA, the CDR3 is TGTGCCAGCACCCCGGGACTTCGAGCTAACTATGGCTACACCTTC.

This chain connects TRBV5-1 to TRBJ1-1, with TRBD1 matching over 7 bases. Unmatched junction bases numbered 22, after V lost 5 bases and J lost 3 bases. This CDR3 has 19 residues. Germline CDR1 SGHRS, CDR2 YFSETQ. In DNA, the CDR3 is TGCGCCAGCAGAGCGAGCCGCGGACAGGTGGGGGTGGTTGACACTGAAGCTTTCTTT. This codes for CASRASRGQVGVVDTEAFF.

The V and J genes are TRBV7-6 and TRBJ1-1; the match to TRBD1 covers 8 bases. Unmatched junction bases numbered 9, after V lost 1 base and J lost 8 bases. CDR3 length equals 15 residues. Germline CDR1 and CDR2: SGHVS and FNYEAQ. Here the CDR3 reads CASSLEVSGTGEAFF. Written as DNA, the CDR3 is TGTGCCAGCAGCTTAGAAGTTTCCGGGACAGGAGAAGCTTTCTTT.

V and J are TRBV9 and TRBJ2-3; D perhaps matches TRBD2 (6 bases). The ends were cut back, 4 bases at V and 5 bases at J, with 11 bases in the middle. Germline CDR1 is SGDLS and CDR2 is YYNGEE. The CDR3 is 13 residues long. The CDR3 spells CASSPGDRDTQYF. CDR3 bases: TGTGCCAGCAGCCCGGGGGATAGAGATACGCAGTATTTT.

The chain recombines TRBV29-1 with TRBJ2-1, with 7 bases fitting TRBD2. Losses at the gene ends were 3 bases for V and 11 bases for J; bases not matched to a gene: 7. This CDR3 is built from 12 residues. Germline CDR1 is SQVTM and CDR2 is ANQGSEA. The chain's CDR3 is CSVESGTSKQFF. The CDR3, as DNA: TGCAGCGTTGAGAGCGGGACCTCCAAGCAGTTCTTC.

The V and J genes are TRBV29-1 and TRBJ1-1; the D gene is possibly TRBD1 (6 bases). The germline V gene has CDR1 SQVTM and CDR2 ANQGSEA. The CDR3 runs 11 residues. With 4 bases removed from V and 12 bases from J, the gap between germline ends came to 15 bases. This chain's CDR3 is CSVVSGVMTFF. CDR3 sequence (DNA): TGCAGCGTTGTCTCAGGGGTCATGACTTTCTTT.

This clone came up once. The chain combines TRBV10-3 with TRBJ1-2; 10 nucleotides agree with TRBD1. Trimming removed 6 bases from V and 8 bases from J; junction bases left unmatched: 15. The CDR3 extends over 16 amino acids. The germline CDR1 and CDR2 sequences are ENHRY and SYGVKD. In DNA form, the CDR3 reads TGTGCCATCAGCCTCCCTACGACAGGGGACAGGGGCGGCTACACCTTC. Residues: CAISLPTTGDRGGYTF.

J is TRBJ1-1 and V is TRBV5-1; no definite D call. Germline V gives CDR1 SGHRS, CDR2 YFSETQ. Trimming shortened V by 1 base and J by 0 bases, and 10 bases separated the two germline ends. This CDR3 comprises 15 residues. DNA for the CDR3: TGCGCCAGCAGCTTGTCAGGAACCATGAACACTGAAGCTTTCTTT. Residues: CASSLSGTMNTEAFF.

The chain uses TRBV7-9 and TRBJ1-2; possible D gene TRBD1, 5 bases. With 2 bases removed from V and 0 bases from J, the gap between germline ends came to 19 bases. CDR3 length: 18 amino acids. Germline loops: CDR1 SEHNR, CDR2 FQNEAQ (reference sequence). CDR3 amino acids: CASSLPSEAQATNYGYTF. The CDR3, as DNA: TGTGCCAGCAGCTTACCCTCTGAGGCACAGGCCACTAACTATGGCTACACCTTC.

The chain combines TRBV19 with TRBJ2-5; possibly TRBD1 for D (8 bases). V lost 6 bases, J lost 5 bases, and 13 bases lay in between. There are 13 residues in the CDR3. Germline assignment: CDR1 LNHDA and CDR2 SQIVND (reference sequence). CDR3 loop: CASSQQGGETQYF. In DNA, the CDR3 is TGTGCCAGTAGCCAACAGGGGGGGGAGACCCAGTACTTC.

The chain combines TRBV6-4 with TRBJ1-2; 8 bases map to TRBD1. Trimming removed 0 bases from V and 4 bases from J; junction bases left unmatched: 4. The CDR3 runs to 15 residues. CDR1 MRHNA and CDR2 SNTAGT come from the germline V gene. The CDR3 nucleotides are TGTGCCAGCAGTGACTCGGGAACAGGGGGCTATGGCTACACCTTC. Translated, it gives CASSDSGTGGYGYTF.

CDR3 nucleotide sequence: TGTGCCAGCAGCTTAATTCGGGGGATCACCTTC. As protein: CASSLIRGITF. The V gene is TRBV13, the J gene TRBJ1-2, with D possibly TRBD1 on 5 matching bases. The CDR3 length is 11 residues. Germline CDR1 reads PRHDT; CDR2 reads FYEKMQ (reference sequence). Between the trimmed V and J ends, which lost 2 bases and 13 bases, there was a span of 11 bases.

The chain is built from TRBV10-2 and TRBJ1-1; TRBD1 agrees at 9 bases. V dropped 9 bases and J dropped 5; count of bases not matched to a gene: 13. Per germline, CDR1 WSHSY and CDR2 SAAADI. This CDR3 is 15 amino acids long. CDR3 in DNA: TGCGCCAGTGGAGTAACAGGGGGCGCGGGAACTGAAGCTTTCTTT. Translating it yields CASGVTGGAGTEAFF.